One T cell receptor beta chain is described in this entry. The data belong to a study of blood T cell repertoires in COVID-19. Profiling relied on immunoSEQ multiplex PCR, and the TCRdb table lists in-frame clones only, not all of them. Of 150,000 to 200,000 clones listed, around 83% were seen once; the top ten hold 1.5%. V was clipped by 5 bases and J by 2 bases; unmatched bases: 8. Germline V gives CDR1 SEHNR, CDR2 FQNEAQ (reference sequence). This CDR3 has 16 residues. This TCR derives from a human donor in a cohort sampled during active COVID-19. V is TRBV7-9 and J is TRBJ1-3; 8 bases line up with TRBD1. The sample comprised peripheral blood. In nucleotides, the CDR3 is TGTGCCAGCAGCGCAGTAACAGGGGGAGCTGGAAACACCATATATTTT. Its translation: CASSAVTGGAGNTIYF.